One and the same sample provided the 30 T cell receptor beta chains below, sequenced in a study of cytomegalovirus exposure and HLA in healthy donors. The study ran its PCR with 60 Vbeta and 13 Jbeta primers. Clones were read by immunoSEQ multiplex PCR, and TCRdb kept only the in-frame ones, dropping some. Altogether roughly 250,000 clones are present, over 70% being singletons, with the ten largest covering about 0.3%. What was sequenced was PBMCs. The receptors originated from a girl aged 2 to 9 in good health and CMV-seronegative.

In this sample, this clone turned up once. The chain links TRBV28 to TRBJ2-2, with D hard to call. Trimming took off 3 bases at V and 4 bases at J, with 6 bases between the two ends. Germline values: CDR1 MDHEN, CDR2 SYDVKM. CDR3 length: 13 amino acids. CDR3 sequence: CASSFRFTGELFF. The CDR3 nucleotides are TGTGCCAGCAGTTTCAGGTTCACCGGGGAGCTGTTTTTT.

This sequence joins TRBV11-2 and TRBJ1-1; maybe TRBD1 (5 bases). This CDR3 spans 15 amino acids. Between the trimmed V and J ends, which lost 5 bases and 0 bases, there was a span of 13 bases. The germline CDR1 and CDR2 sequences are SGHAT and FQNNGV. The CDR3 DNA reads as TGTGCCAGCAGCCCGAACAGGCTTATGAACACTGAAGCTTTCTTT. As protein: CASSPNRLMNTEAFF. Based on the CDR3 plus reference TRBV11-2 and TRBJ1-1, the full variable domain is EAGVAQSPRYKIIEKRQSVAFWCNPISGHATLYWYQQILGQGPKLLIQFQNNGVVDDSQLPKDRFSAERLKGVDSTLKIQPAKLEDSAVYLCASSPNRLMNTEAFFGQGTRLTVV.

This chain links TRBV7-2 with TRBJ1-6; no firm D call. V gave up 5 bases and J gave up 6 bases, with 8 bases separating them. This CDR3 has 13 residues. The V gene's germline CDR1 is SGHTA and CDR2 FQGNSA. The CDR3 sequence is CASSTVTNSPLHF. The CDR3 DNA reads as TGTGCCAGCAGCACTGTCACTAATTCACCCCTCCACTTT.

As DNA, the CDR3 is TGTGCCAGCAGTTATACCGGGTTTCAGCCCCAGCATTTT. Translation gives CASSYTGFQPQHF. This sequence joins TRBV6-5 and TRBJ1-5; D unclear. Between the trimmed V and J ends, which lost 3 bases and 6 bases, there was a span of 9 bases. The CDR3 sequence is 13 residues long. Germline loops: CDR1 MNHEY, CDR2 SVGAGI.

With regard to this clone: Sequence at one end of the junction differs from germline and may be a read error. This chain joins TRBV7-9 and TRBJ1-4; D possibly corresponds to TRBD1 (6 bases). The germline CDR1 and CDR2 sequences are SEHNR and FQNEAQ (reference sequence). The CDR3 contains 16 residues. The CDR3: CSSSLDFRQDHEKLFF. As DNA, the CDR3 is TGTTCCAGCAGCTTAGATTTCCGACAGGACCATGAAAAACTGTTTTTT.

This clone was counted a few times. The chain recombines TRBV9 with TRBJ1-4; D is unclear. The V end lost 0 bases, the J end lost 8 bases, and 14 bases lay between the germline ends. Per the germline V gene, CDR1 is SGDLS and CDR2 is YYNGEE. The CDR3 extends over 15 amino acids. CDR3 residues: CASSVGGDAREKLFF. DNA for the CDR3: TGTGCCAGCAGCGTAGGAGGAGACGCGAGGGAAAAACTGTTTTTT.

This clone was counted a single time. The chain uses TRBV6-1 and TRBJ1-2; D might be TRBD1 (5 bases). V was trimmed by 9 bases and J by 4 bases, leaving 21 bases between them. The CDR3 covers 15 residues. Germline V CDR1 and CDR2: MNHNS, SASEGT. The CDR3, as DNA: TGTGCCAGTGCCCCCCCGGGGGAGGGTGGCTATGGCTACACCTTC. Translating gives CASAPPGEGGYGYTF.

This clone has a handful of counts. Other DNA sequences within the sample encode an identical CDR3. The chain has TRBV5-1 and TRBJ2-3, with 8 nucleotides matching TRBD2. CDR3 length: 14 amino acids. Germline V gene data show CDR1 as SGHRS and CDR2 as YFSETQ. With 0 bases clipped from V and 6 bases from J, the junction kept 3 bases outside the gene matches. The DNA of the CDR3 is TGCGCCAGCAGCTTGGGGTTAGCGGGGGATACGCAGTATTTT. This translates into CASSLGLAGDTQYF.

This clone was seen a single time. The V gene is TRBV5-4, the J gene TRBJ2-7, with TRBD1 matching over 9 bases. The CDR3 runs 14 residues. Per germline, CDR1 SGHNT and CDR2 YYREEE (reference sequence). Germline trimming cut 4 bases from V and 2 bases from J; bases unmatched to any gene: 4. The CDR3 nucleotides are TGTGCCAGCAGCCCTAGACAGGGGGCCTACGAGCAGTACTTC. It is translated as CASSPRQGAYEQYF.

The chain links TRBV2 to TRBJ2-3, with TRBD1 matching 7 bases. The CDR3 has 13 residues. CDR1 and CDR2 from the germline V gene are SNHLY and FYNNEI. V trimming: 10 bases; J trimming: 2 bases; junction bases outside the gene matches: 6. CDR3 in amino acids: CAIDRDTTDTQYF. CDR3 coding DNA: TGTGCCATAGACAGGGACACCACAGATACGCAGTATTTT.

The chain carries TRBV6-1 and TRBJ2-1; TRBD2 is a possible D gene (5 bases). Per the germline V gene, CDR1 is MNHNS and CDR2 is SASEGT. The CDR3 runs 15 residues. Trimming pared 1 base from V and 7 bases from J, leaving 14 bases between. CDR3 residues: CASSEVGVWENEQFF. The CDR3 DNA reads TGTGCCAGCAGTGAAGTAGGAGTGTGGGAGAATGAGCAGTTCTTC.

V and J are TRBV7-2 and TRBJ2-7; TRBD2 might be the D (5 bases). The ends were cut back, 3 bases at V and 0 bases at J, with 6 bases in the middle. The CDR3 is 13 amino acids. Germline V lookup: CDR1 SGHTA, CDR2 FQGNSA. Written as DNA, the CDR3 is TGTGCCAGCAGCTTCGGGGTCTCCTACGAGCAGTACTTC. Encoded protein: CASSFGVSYEQYF.

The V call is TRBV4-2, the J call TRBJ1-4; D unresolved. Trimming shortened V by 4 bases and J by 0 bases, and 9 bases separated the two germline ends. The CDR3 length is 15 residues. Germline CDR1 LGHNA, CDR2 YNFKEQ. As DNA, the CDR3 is TGTGCCAGCAGCCTAGGAGGTGCAACTAATGAAAAACTGTTTTTT. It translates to CASSLGGATNEKLFF.

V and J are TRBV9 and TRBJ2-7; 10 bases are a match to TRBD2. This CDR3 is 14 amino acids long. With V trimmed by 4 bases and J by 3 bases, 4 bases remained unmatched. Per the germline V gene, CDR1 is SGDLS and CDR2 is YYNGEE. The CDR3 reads CASSLLAGGYEQYF. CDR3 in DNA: TGTGCCAGCAGCCTGTTAGCGGGAGGCTACGAGCAGTACTTC.

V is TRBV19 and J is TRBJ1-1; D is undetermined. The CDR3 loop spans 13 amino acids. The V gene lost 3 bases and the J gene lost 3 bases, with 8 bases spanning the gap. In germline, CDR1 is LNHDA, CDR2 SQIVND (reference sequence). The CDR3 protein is CASSIAGHTEAFF. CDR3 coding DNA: TGTGCCAGTAGTATTGCGGGTCACACTGAAGCTTTCTTT. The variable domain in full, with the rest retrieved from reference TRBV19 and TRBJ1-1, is DGGITQSPKYLFRKEGQNVTLSCEQNLNHDAMYWYRQDPGQGLRLIYYSQIVNDFQKGDIAEGYSVSREKKESFPLTVTSAQKNPTAFYLCASSIAGHTEAFFGQGTRLTVV.

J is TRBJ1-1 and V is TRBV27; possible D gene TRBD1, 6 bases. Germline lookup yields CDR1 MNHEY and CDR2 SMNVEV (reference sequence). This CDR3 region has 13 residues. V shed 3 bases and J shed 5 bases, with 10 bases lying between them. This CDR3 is CASSFNDRTEAFF. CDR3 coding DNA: TGTGCCAGCAGTTTCAACGACAGGACTGAAGCTTTCTTT.

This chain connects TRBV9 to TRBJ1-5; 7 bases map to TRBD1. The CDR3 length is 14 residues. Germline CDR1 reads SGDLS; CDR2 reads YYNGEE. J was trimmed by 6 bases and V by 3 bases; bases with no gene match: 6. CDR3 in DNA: TGTGCCAGCAGCGCAGGGGGTGGCAGTCAGCCCCAGCATTTT. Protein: CASSAGGGSQPQHF.

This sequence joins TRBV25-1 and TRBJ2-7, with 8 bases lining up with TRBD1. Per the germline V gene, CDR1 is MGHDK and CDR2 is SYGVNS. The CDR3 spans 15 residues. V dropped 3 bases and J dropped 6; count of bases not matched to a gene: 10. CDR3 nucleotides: TGTGCCAGCAGTGACCAGGGACAGGTCCCCCTCGAGCAGTACTTC. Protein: CASSDQGQVPLEQYF.

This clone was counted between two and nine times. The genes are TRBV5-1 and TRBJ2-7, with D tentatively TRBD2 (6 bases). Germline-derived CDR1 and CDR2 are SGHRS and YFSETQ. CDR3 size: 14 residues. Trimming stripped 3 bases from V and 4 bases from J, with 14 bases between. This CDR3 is CASSCCSGEYEQYF. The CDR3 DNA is TGCGCCAGCAGCTGTTGTAGCGGAGAGTACGAGCAGTACTTC.

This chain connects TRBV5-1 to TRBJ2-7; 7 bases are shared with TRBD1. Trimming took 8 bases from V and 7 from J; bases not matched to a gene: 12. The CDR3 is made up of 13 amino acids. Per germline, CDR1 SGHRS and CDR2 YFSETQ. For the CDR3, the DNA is TGCGCCAGTTCGGGACAGATTGCAAGGGAGCAGTACTTC. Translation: CASSGQIAREQYF. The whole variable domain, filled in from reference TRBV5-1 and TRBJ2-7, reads KAGVTQTPRYLIKTRGQQVTLSCSPISGHRSVSWYQQTPGQGLQFLFEYFSETQRNKGNFPGRFSGRQFSNSRSEMNVSTLELGDSALYLCASSGQIAREQYFGPGTRLTVT.

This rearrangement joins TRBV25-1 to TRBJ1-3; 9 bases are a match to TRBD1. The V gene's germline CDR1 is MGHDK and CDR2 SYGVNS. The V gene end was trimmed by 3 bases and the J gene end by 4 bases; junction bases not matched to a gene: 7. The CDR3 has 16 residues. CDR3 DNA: TGTGCCAGCAGTGATAACAGGGGGCTCGCGGGAAACACCATATATTTT. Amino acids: CASSDNRGLAGNTIYF.

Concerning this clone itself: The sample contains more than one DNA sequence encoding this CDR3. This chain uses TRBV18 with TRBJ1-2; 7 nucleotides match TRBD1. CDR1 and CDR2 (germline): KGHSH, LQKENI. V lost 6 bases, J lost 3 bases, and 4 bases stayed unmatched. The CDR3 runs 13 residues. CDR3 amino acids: CASSLDRDYGYTF. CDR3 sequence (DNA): TGTGCCAGCTCGCTCGACAGGGACTATGGCTACACCTTC.

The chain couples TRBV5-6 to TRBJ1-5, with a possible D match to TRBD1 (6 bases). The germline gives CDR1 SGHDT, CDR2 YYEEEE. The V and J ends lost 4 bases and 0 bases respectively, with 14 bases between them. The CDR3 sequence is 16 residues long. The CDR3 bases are TGTGCCAGCAGCGCCACAGGGCTCAATAGCAATCAGCCCCAGCATTTT. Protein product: CASSATGLNSNQPQHF.

CDR3 DNA sequence: TGTGCCAGCAACCCGGGACTAGTATCCAATGAGCAGTTCTTC. It encodes CASNPGLVSNEQFF. V is TRBV28 and J is TRBJ2-1; 8 positions agree with TRBD2. Germline CDR1 is MDHEN and CDR2 is SYDVKM. The CDR3 has 14 amino acids. J was trimmed by 6 bases and V by 7 bases; bases with no gene match: 8. Full variable domain (outside the CDR3, taken from reference TRBV28 and TRBJ2-1): DVKVTQSSRYLVKRTGEKVFLECVQDMDHENMFWYRQDPGLGLRLIYFSYDVKMKEKGDIPEGYSVSREKKERFSLILESASTNQTSMYLCASNPGLVSNEQFFGPGTRLTVL.

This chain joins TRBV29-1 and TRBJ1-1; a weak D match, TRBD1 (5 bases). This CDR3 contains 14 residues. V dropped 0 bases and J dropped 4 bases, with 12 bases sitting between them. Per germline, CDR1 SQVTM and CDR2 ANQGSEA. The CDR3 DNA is TGCAGCGTTGAAGAAGGAGCGGGGGGCACTGAAGCTTTCTTT. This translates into CSVEEGAGGTEAFF.

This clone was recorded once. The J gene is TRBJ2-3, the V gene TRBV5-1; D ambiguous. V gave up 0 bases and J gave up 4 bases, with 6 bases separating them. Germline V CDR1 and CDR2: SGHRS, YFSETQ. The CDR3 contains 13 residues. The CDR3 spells CASSLESADTQYF. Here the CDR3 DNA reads TGCGCCAGCAGCTTGGAATCCGCAGATACGCAGTATTTT.

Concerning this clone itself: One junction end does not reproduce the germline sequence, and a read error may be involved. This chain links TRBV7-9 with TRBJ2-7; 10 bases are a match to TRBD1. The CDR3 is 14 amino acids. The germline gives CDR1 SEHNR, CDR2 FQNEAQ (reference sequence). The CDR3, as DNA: TGTGCCAGCAGCGTGACAGGGGGCAGCTACGAGCAGCACTTC. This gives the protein CASSVTGGSYEQHF.

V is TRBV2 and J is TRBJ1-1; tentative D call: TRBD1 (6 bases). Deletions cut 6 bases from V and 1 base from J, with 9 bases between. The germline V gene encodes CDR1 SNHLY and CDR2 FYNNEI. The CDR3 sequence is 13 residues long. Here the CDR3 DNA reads TGTGCCAGCAGACTCAGGGGGAACACTGAAGCTTTCTTT. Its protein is CASRLRGNTEAFF.

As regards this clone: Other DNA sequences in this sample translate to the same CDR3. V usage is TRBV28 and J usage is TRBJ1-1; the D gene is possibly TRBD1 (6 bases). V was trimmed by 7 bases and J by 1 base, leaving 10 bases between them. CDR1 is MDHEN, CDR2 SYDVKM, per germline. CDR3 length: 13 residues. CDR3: CASTSRGNTEAFF. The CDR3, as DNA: TGTGCCAGCACATCCAGGGGGAACACTGAAGCTTTCTTT. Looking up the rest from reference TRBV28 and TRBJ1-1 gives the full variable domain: DVKVTQSSRYLVKRTGEKVFLECVQDMDHENMFWYRQDPGLGLRLIYFSYDVKMKEKGDIPEGYSVSREKKERFSLILESASTNQTSMYLCASTSRGNTEAFFGQGTRLTVV.

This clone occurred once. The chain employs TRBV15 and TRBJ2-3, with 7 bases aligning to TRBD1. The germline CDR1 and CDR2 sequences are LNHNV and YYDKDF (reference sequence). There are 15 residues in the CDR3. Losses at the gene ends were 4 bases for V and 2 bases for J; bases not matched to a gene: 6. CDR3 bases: TGTGCCACCAGCACCGACAGGGTGTTCACAGATACGCAGTATTTT. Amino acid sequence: CATSTDRVFTDTQYF. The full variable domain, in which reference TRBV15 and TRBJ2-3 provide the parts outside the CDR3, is DAMVIQNPRYQVTQFGKPVTLSCSQTLNHNVMYWYQQKSSQAPKLLFHYYDKDFNNEADTPDNFQSRRPNTSFCFLDIRSPGLGDTAMYLCATSTDRVFTDTQYFGPGTRLTVL.